This T cell receptor beta chain originates from a study of shared clonotypes between healthy human individuals. Study details: Per-donor plates numbered three CD4 naive, three CD4 memory, two CD8 naive and one CD8 memory. Overall study results and limits: Relative to their counterparts shared across all four donors, non-shared clonotypes exhibited diminished generation probabilities.

The CDR3 is made up of 14 amino acids. CDR1 MNHNS and CDR2 SASEGT come from the germline V gene. The V end lost 2 bases, the J end lost 7 bases, and 14 bases lay between the germline ends. With regard to this clone: Its antigen is not known.

Genomic DNA per cell subset filled all wells of several immunoSEQ plates. Data came from immunoSEQ multiplex PCR; TCRdb stores just in-frame clones and leaves some out. The sample lists hundreds of thousands of clones, about 98% occurring once. Naive-designated CD8 cells lacked CD45RO, were positively enriched for CCR7, and omitted terminally differentiated effector memory CD45RA+ cells. The rearrangement uses TRBV6-1 and TRBJ1-1; D remains ambiguous. The sequencing input was naive CD8+ T cells sorted from blood. This clonotype was sampled from a young man in good health. CDR3 residues: CASSERFPGVEAFF. The DNA for the CDR3 is TGTGCCAGCAGTGAAAGGTTCCCCGGTGTTGAAGCTTTCTTT.